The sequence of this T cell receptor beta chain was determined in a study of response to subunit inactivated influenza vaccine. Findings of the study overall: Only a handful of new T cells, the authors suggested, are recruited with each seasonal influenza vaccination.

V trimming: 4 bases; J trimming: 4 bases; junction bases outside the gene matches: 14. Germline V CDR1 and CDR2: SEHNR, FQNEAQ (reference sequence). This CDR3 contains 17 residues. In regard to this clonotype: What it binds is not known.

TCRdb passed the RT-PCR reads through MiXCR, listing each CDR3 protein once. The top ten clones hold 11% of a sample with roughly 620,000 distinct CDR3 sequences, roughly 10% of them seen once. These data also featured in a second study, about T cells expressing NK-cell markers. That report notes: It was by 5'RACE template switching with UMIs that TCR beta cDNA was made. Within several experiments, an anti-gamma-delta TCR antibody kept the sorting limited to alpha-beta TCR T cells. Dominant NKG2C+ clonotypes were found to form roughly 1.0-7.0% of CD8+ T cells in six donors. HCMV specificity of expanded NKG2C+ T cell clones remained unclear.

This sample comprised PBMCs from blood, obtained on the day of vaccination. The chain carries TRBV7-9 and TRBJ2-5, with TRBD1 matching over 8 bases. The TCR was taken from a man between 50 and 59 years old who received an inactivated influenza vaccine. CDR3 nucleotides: TGTGCCAGCAGCTCCACCCCTCGGACAGGGTATCGAGAGACCCAGTACTTC. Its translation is CASSSTPRTGYRETQYF.